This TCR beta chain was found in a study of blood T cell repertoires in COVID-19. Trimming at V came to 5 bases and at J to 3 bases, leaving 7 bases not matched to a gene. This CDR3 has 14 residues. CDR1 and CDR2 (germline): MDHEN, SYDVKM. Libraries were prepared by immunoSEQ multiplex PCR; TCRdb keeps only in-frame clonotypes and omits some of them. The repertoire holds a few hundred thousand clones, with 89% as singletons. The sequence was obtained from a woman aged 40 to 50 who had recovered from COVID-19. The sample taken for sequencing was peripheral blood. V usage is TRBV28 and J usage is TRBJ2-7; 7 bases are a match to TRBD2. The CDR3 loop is CASSLHGGNYEQYF. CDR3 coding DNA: TGTGCCAGCAGTCTCCACGGGGGGAACTACGAGCAGTACTTC.